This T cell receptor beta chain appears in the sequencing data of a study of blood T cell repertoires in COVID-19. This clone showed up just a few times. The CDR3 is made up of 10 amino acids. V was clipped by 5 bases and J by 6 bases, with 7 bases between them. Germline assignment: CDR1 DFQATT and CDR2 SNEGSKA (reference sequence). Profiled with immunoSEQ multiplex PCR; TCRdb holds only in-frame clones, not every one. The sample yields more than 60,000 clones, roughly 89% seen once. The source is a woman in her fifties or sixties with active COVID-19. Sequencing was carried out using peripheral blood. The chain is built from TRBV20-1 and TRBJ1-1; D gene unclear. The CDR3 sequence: CSAFHPEAFF. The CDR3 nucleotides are TGCAGTGCTTTTCATCCTGAAGCTTTCTTT.